This T cell receptor beta chain was documented in a study of blood T cell repertoires in COVID-19. Study information: The United States, Italy and Spain provided the acute and convalescent COVID-19 samples. T cells, B-cell-depleted T cells, or PBMCs supplied cDNA or gDNA.

Unmatched junction bases numbered 6, after V lost 5 bases and J lost 4 bases. This CDR3 is built from 15 residues. CDR1 and CDR2 (germline): SGHAT, FQNNGV. Per the study methods: From reference gene primer amplification, estimates of nucleated cell counts were derived. Only in-frame clones appear in the TCRdb table, and some are missing; sequencing was by immunoSEQ multiplex PCR. V and J calls and clone size are given by that table; D and trimming were obtained from the DNA. The sample carries 110,000 or so clones, about 84% recorded once. The clonotype originates from a man in his sixties with acute or convalescent COVID-19. The sequenced material came from peripheral blood. V gene TRBV11-2 combines with J gene TRBJ2-5; 11 bases map to TRBD1. The CDR3 DNA reads TGTGCCAGCAGCAACCAGGGACAGGGGGTAGAGACCCAGTACTTC. This encodes CASSNQGQGVETQYF.